These 6 T cell receptor beta chains originate from one sample sequenced in a study of blood T cell repertoires in COVID-19. Sequenced by immunoSEQ multiplex PCR; TCRdb stores in-frame clones only, minus some. Found here are around 68,000 clones, 80% to 90% of them singletons; the top ten hold 2.5% to 3%. Sequenced: peripheral blood. The receptors here all came from a man aged 45-60 years with acute or convalescent COVID-19.

This clone was seen more than once but under ten times. The chain recombines TRBV9 with TRBJ1-2; possibly TRBD1 for D (5 bases). Germline CDR1 reads SGDLS; CDR2 reads YYNGEE. Trimming removed 2 bases at V and 5 bases at J, with 13 bases between. The CDR3 is made up of 14 amino acids. This chain's CDR3 is CASSVGTGLYGYTF. The CDR3 nucleotides are TGTGCCAGCAGCGTGGGAACAGGACTATATGGCTACACCTTC.

V and J are TRBV4-3 and TRBJ1-5; D is ambiguous. CDR1 and CDR2 from the germline V gene are LGHNA and YSLEER. This CDR3 region has 15 residues. Trimming pared 0 bases from V and 7 bases from J, leaving 13 bases between. The CDR3 region has the DNA TGCGCCAGCAGCCAAGATTGGGCCGGCTGGCAGCCCCAGCATTTT. This sequence encodes CASSQDWAGWQPQHF.

The chain links TRBV9 to TRBJ1-2, with 7 positions matching TRBD1. The CDR3 contains 14 residues. From germline, CDR1 is SGDLS and CDR2 YYNGEE. After removal of 3 bases from V and 4 bases from J, the junction contained 6 bases not matched to a gene. The CDR3 sequence is CASSGADRAYGYTF. The CDR3 bases are TGTGCCAGCAGCGGGGCAGACAGGGCCTATGGCTACACCTTC.

For the CDR3, the DNA is TGTGCCAGCAGCTCGACCGCGGTGGGAGATTCACCCCTCCACTTT. Residues: CASSSTAVGDSPLHF. V usage is TRBV7-9 and J usage is TRBJ1-6; D not certain. The V and J ends lost 4 bases and 8 bases respectively, with 15 bases between them. The CDR3 sequence is 15 residues long. The V gene's germline CDR1 is SEHNR and CDR2 FQNEAQ (reference sequence).

J is TRBJ2-7 and V is TRBV6-6; tentatively, D is TRBD1 (5 bases). The V end lost 5 bases, the J end lost 7 bases, and 15 bases lay between the germline ends. The V gene's germline CDR1 is MNHNY and CDR2 SVGAGI (reference sequence). The CDR3 runs to 13 residues. CDR3 protein: CASSPGPRREQYF. The CDR3 nucleotides are TGTGCCAGCAGTCCAGGGCCCCGCCGGGAGCAGTACTTC.

This clone has just one count. This rearrangement joins TRBV9 to TRBJ1-5, with TRBD1 matching over 9 bases. This CDR3 is 14 amino acids long. V shed 3 bases, J shed 4 bases, and the junction held 2 bases outside the gene matches. CDR1 is SGDLS and CDR2 is YYNGEE in the germline V gene. CDR3 nucleotide sequence: TGTGCCAGCAGCGGTGGACAGGGGAATCAGCCCCAGCATTTT. This translates into CASSGGQGNQPQHF. The full variable domain, completed using reference TRBV9 and TRBJ1-5, is DSGVTQTPKHLITATGQRVTLRCSPRSGDLSVYWYQQSLDQGLQFLIQYYNGEERAKGNILERFSAQQFPDLHSELNLSSLELGDSALYFCASSGGQGNQPQHFGDGTRLSIL.